Below are 18 T cell receptor beta chains sequenced from a single sample in a study of blood T cell repertoires in COVID-19. The assay was immunoSEQ multiplex PCR, and TCRdb's table has in-frame clones only and misses some. The sample holds some 290,000 clones, 90% seen once. Sequencing was performed on peripheral blood. Source of these receptors: a woman younger than 45 with COVID-19, enrolled during active disease.

The chain employs TRBV24-1 and TRBJ2-1; 9 bases agree with TRBD2. With 2 bases clipped from V and 4 bases from J, the junction kept 2 bases outside the gene matches. Germline values: CDR1 KGHDR, CDR2 SFDVKD. CDR3 length: 15 amino acids. The CDR3 DNA follows: TGTGCCACCAGTGATTCTAGCGGGACGTACAATGAGCAGTTCTTC. Encoded protein: CATSDSSGTYNEQFF.

CDR3 amino acids: CASSLEPGLCNQPQHF. Here the CDR3 DNA reads TGTGCCAGCAGCTTAGAGCCGGGGTTATGCAATCAGCCCCAGCATTTT. The chain recombines TRBV11-2 with TRBJ1-5; D not certain. Germline lookup yields CDR1 SGHAT and CDR2 FQNNGV. V lost 0 bases, J lost 2 bases, and 11 bases lay in between. This CDR3 spans 16 amino acids. The full variable domain, its missing parts supplied by reference TRBV11-2 and TRBJ1-5, is EAGVAQSPRYKIIEKRQSVAFWCNPISGHATLYWYQQILGQGPKLLIQFQNNGVVDDSQLPKDRFSAERLKGVDSTLKIQPAKLEDSAVYLCASSLEPGLCNQPQHFGDGTRLSIL.

The chain links TRBV6-6 to TRBJ2-7, with D possibly matching TRBD1 (6 bases). The CDR3 runs to 12 residues. Germline V gives CDR1 MNHNY, CDR2 SVGAGI (reference sequence). Trimming removed 6 bases at V and 1 base at J, with 7 bases between. This CDR3 is CASRQGSYEQYF. Written as DNA, the CDR3 is TGTGCCAGCAGACAGGGTTCCTACGAGCAGTACTTC.

The chain couples TRBV19 to TRBJ2-4; D unclear. Germline V gene data show CDR1 as LNHDA and CDR2 as SQIVND (reference sequence). The CDR3 sequence is 13 residues long. Trimming took 0 bases from V and 7 from J, leaving 7 bases between them. The CDR3 DNA reads TGTGCCAGTAGTATAGAATCCATGAACATTCAGTACTTC. It translates to CASSIESMNIQYF.

The chain has TRBV6-5 and TRBJ2-7, with D possibly TRBD1 on 5 matching bases. From germline, CDR1 is MNHEY and CDR2 SVGAGI. V lost 4 bases, J lost 2 bases, and 12 bases lay in between. The CDR3 loop spans 14 amino acids. The CDR3 here is CASSSDSLAYEQYF. The CDR3 bases are TGTGCCAGCAGTTCCGACAGCTTAGCCTACGAGCAGTACTTC.

CDR3 DNA sequence: TGTGCCAGCAGTTGGGGGGGTGAAAAACTGTTTTTT. Protein product: CASSWGGEKLFF. The chain recombines TRBV12-3 or TRBV12-4 with TRBJ1-4; TRBD1 might be the D (5 bases). V was clipped by 4 bases and J by 7 bases, with 7 bases between them. The length of the CDR3 is 12 residues.

The rearrangement links TRBV5-4 to TRBJ2-3; D possibly corresponds to TRBD2 (5 bases). V lost 3 bases, J lost 0 bases, and 14 bases lay in between. CDR1 is SGHNT and CDR2 is YYREEE in the germline V gene (reference sequence). The CDR3 consists of 16 residues. As DNA, the CDR3 is TGTGCCAGCAGCTCCGTAGCGCGTGCTAGCACAGATACGCAGTATTTT. Its translation: CASSSVARASTDTQYF.

The chain is built from TRBV10-2 and TRBJ2-1; no clear D. Germline V gene lookup returns CDR1 WSHSY and CDR2 SAAADI. This CDR3 is built from 15 residues. Trimming shortened V by 2 bases and J by 9 bases, and 17 bases separated the two germline ends. The CDR3 sequence: CASSENTGFSSEQFF. The DNA of the CDR3 is TGCGCCAGCAGTGAGAATACGGGTTTCAGTAGTGAGCAGTTCTTC.

The gene calls are TRBV6-5 and TRBJ2-5; 7 bases agree with TRBD1. CDR1 and CDR2 (germline): MNHEY, SVGAGI. V trimming: 5 bases; J trimming: 2 bases; junction bases outside the gene matches: 2. The CDR3 is 13 amino acids. The CDR3 sequence is CASSRDRQETQYF. CDR3 coding DNA: TGTGCCAGCAGTCGGGACAGACAAGAGACCCAGTACTTC.

The chain links TRBV5-4 to TRBJ1-1; the match to TRBD1 covers 7 bases. Germline-derived CDR1 and CDR2 are SGHNT and YYREEE (reference sequence). The CDR3 is 13 amino acids. The trim removed 3 bases at V and 4 bases at J, leaving 3 bases unmatched. As DNA, the CDR3 is TGTGCCAGCAGCTCATCAGGGGGCACTGAAGCTTTCTTT. Its protein is CASSSSGGTEAFF.

This clone was counted a single time. The chain's CDR3 is CASSRADRGSSGNTIYF. The CDR3 DNA is TGCGCCAGCAGCCGAGCGGACAGGGGCAGCTCTGGAAACACCATATATTTT. This rearrangement joins TRBV4-1 to TRBJ1-3; 9 positions match TRBD1. V shed 4 bases and J 0 bases; nucleotides not matched to a gene: 7. The V gene's germline CDR1 is MGHRA and CDR2 YSYEKL. The CDR3 runs to 17 residues.

The chain employs TRBV7-9 and TRBJ1-5, with 9 bases that match TRBD1. CDR3 length: 17 amino acids. The V gene's germline CDR1 is SEHNR and CDR2 FQNEAQ (reference sequence). Germline trimming cut 1 base from V and 3 bases from J; bases unmatched to any gene: 7. The CDR3 DNA reads as TGTGCCAGCAGCTTAGTCGGGACAGGGAAGGCCAATCAGCCCCAGCATTTT. Its translation is CASSLVGTGKANQPQHF.

This chain links TRBV18 with TRBJ2-3, with a possible D match to TRBD2 (6 bases). Germline V CDR1 and CDR2: KGHSH, LQKENI. Trimming took off 0 bases at V and 0 bases at J, with 7 bases between the two ends. The CDR3 sequence is 15 residues long. CDR3 sequence: CASSPPGLSTDTQYF. The CDR3 DNA reads as TGTGCCAGCTCACCACCGGGACTTAGCACAGATACGCAGTATTTT.

This chain joins TRBV4-1 and TRBJ1-2, with TRBD1 as a possible D gene (5 bases). Germline CDR1 MGHRA, CDR2 YSYEKL. The CDR3 length is 15 residues. Trimming stripped 0 bases from V and 2 bases from J, with 10 bases between. CDR3 in DNA: TGCGCCAGCAGCCAAGAGCAGGGTTCCAACTATGGCTACACCTTC. Translating it yields CASSQEQGSNYGYTF.

This clone was observed a single time. The chain joins TRBV29-1 to TRBJ1-2, with D perhaps matching TRBD1 (6 bases). CDR3 length: 12 residues. The V gene's germline CDR1 is SQVTM and CDR2 ANQGSEA. Trimming shortened V by 6 bases and J by 8 bases, and 16 bases separated the two germline ends. The CDR3 spells CSVPAGEGGYTF. The CDR3 DNA is TGCAGCGTACCGGCAGGGGAGGGCGGCTACACCTTC.

The chain recombines TRBV14 with TRBJ1-2, with D unresolved. Germline V gene lookup returns CDR1 SGHDN and CDR2 FVKESK. Trimming removed 1 base from V and 5 bases from J, with 8 bases in between. The CDR3 extends over 13 amino acids. The CDR3 loop reads CASSQATVYGYTF. The CDR3 DNA is TGTGCCAGCAGCCAAGCCACGGTTTATGGCTACACCTTC.

The chain carries TRBV4-1 and TRBJ2-3; D possibly corresponds to TRBD2 (5 bases). The CDR3 length is 16 residues. Germline V gene lookup returns CDR1 MGHRA and CDR2 YSYEKL. V dropped 1 base and J dropped 2 bases, with 13 bases sitting between them. CDR3 DNA sequence: TGCGCCAGCAGCCAAGGACCAAGCGGCTACACAGATACGCAGTATTTT. It translates to CASSQGPSGYTDTQYF.

In its sample, this clone was seen a few times. The chain links TRBV11-2 to TRBJ1-1; 11 bases line up with TRBD1. CDR1 and CDR2 from the germline V gene are SGHAT and FQNNGV. The CDR3 covers 18 residues. The trim removed 4 bases at V and 1 base at J, leaving 11 bases unmatched. The chain's CDR3 is CASSSYRSGQGANTEAFF. The CDR3 DNA reads as TGTGCCAGCAGCTCGTACAGATCCGGACAGGGGGCGAACACTGAAGCTTTCTTT.